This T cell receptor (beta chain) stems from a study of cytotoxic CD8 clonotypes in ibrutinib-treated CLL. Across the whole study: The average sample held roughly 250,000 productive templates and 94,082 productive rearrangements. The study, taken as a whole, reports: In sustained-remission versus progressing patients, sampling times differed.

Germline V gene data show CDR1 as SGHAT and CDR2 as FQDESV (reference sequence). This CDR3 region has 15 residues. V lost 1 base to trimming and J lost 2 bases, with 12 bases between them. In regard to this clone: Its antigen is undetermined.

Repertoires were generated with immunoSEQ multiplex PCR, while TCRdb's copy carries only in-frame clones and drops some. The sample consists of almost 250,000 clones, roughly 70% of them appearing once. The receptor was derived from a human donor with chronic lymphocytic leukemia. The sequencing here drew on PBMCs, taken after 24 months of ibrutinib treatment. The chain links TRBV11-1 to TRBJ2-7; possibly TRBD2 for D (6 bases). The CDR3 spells CASSLGRGETYEQYF. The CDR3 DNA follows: TGTGCCAGCAGCTTAGGGCGGGGCGAAACCTACGAGCAGTACTTC.